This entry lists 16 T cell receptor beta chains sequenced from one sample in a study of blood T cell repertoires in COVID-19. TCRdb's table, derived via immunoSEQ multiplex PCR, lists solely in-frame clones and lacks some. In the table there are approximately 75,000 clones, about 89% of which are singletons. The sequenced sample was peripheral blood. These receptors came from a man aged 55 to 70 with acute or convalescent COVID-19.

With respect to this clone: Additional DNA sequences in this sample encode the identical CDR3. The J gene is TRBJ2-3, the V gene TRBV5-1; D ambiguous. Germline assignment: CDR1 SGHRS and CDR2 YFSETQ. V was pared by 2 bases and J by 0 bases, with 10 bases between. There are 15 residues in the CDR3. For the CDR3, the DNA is TGCGCCAGCAGCTTCGACACCCCAAGCACAGATACGCAGTATTTT. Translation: CASSFDTPSTDTQYF.

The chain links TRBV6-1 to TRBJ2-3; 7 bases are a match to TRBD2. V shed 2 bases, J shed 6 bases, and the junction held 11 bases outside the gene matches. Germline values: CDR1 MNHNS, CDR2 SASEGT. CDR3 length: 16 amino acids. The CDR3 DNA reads TGTGCCAGCAGTGAACAGAGCGGGCGCGGGGGTGATACGCAGTATTTT. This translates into CASSEQSGRGGDTQYF.

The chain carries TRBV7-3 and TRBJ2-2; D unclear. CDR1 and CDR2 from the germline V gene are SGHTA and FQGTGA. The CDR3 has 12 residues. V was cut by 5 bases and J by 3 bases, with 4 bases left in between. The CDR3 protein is CASSQYTGELFF. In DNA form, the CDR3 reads TGTGCCAGCAGCCAATACACCGGGGAGCTGTTTTTT.

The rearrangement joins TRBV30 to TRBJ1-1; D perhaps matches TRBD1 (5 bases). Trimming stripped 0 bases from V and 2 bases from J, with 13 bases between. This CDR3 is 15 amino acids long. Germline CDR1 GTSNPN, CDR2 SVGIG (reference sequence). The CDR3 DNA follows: TGTGCCTGGAGTGTACTGGGGGGGTCCAACACTGAAGCTTTCTTT. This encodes CAWSVLGGSNTEAFF. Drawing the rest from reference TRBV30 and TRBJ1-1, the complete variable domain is SQTIHQWPATLVQPVGSPLSLECTVEGTSNPNLYWYRQAAGRGLQLLFYSVGIGQISSEVPQNLSASRPQDRQFILSSKKLLLSDSGFYLCAWSVLGGSNTEAFFGQGTRLTVV.

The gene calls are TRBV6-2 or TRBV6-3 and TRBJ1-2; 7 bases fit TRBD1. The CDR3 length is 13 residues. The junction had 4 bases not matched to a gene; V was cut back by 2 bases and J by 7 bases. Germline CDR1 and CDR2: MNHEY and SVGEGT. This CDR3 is CASSYPGQLGYTF. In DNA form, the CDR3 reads TGTGCCAGCAGTTACCCGGGACAGCTTGGCTACACCTTC.

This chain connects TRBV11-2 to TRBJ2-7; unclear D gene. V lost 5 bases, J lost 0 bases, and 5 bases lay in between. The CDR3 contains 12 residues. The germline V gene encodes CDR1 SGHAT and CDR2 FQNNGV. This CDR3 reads CASSRDSYEQYF. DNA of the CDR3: TGTGCCAGCAGCCGAGACTCCTACGAGCAGTACTTC.

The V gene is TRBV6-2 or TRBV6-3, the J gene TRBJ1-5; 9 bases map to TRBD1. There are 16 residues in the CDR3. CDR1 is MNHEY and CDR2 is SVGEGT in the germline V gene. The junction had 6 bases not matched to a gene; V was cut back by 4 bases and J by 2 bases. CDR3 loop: CASSWGQGGRNQPQHF. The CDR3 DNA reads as TGTGCCAGCAGTTGGGGACAGGGAGGACGCAATCAGCCCCAGCATTTT.

Here the CDR3 DNA reads TGTGCCAGCAGTTACAGGGACAGGGCTCAGCCCCAGCATTTT. Translating it yields CASSYRDRAQPQHF. J is TRBJ1-5 and V is TRBV6-6; 9 bases are a match to TRBD1. The CDR3 spans 14 residues. The ends lost 2 bases at V and 6 bases at J; junction bases unmatched: 2. Per germline, CDR1 MNHNY and CDR2 SVGAGI (reference sequence).

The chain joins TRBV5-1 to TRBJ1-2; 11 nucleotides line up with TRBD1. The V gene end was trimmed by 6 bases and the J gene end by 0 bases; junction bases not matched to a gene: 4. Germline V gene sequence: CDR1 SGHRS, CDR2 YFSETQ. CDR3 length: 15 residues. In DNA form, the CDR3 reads TGCGCCAGCACGGGGACAGGGGGTACTAACTATGGCTACACCTTC. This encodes CASTGTGGTNYGYTF. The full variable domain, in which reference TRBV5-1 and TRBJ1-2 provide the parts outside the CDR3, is KAGVTQTPRYLIKTRGQQVTLSCSPISGHRSVSWYQQTPGQGLQFLFEYFSETQRNKGNFPGRFSGRQFSNSRSEMNVSTLELGDSALYLCASTGTGGTNYGYTFGSGTRLTVV.

CDR3 in amino acids: CASSWSQDTQYF. In DNA, the CDR3 is TGTGCCAGCAGTTGGAGTCAGGATACGCAGTATTTT. J is TRBJ2-3 and V is TRBV6-2 or TRBV6-3; D is uncertain. Germline V CDR1 and CDR2: MNHEY, SVGEGT. V gave up 4 bases and J gave up 6 bases, with 8 bases separating them. The CDR3 consists of 12 residues.

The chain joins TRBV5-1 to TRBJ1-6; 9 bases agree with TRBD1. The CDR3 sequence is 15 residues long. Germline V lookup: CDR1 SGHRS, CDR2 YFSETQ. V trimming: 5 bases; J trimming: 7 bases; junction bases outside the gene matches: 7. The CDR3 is CASSTGQGMNSPLHF. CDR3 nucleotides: TGCGCCAGCAGTACGGGACAGGGAATGAATTCACCCCTCCACTTT.

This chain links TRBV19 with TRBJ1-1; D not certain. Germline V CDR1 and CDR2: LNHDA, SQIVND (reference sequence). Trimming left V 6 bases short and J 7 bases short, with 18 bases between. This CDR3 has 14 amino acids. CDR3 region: CASRRRPPESEAFF. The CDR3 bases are TGTGCCAGTAGGCGGCGACCTCCAGAGAGTGAAGCTTTCTTT.

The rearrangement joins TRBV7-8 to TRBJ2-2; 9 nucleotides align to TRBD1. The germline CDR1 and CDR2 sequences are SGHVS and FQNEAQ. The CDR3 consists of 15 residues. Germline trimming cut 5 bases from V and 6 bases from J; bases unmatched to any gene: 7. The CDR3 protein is CASSPGTGRAGELFF. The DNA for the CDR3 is TGTGCCAGCAGCCCAGGGACAGGGAGGGCCGGGGAGCTGTTTTTT.

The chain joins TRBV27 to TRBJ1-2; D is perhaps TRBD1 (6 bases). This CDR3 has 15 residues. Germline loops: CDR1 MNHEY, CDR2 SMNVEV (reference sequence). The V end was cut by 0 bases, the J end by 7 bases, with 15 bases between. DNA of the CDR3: TGTGCCAGCAGTTTATCGACAGGTCGGCTTGGTGGCTACACCTTC. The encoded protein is CASSLSTGRLGGYTF.

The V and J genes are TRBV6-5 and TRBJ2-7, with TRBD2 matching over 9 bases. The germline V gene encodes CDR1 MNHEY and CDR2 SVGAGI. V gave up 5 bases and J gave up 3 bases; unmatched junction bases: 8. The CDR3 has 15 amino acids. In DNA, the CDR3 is TGTGCCAGCAGTCCCCGGGTTAGCGGGAGCTACGAGCAGTACTTC. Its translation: CASSPRVSGSYEQYF.

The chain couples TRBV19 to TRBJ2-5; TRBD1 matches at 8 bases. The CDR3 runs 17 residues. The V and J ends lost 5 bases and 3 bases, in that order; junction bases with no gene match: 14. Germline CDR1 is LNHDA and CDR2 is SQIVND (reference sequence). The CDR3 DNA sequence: TGTGCCAGTAGTTTGACAGGGGTTGGGAAAGCAAAAGAGACCCAGTACTTC. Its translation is CASSLTGVGKAKETQYF. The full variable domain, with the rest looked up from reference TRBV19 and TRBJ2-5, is DGGITQSPKYLFRKEGQNVTLSCEQNLNHDAMYWYRQDPGQGLRLIYYSQIVNDFQKGDIAEGYSVSREKKESFPLTVTSAQKNPTAFYLCASSLTGVGKAKETQYFGPGTRLLVL.